A single sample gave rise to the 4 T cell receptor beta chains below, sequenced in a study of neurological immune-mediated disorders. MiXCR, run by TCRdb on the 5' RACE reads, gives a single entry per CDR3 protein. The sample has more than 15,000 distinct CDR3 sequences, 14% seen once. Input material: CD4+ T cells from blood. These receptors were obtained from a woman aged 60-70 years with HTLV-1-associated myelopathy (HAM/TSP).

This clonotype is categorized as medium-sized. This chain uses TRBV20-1 with TRBJ2-5, with 8 bases identical to TRBD1. The trim removed 1 base at V and 4 bases at J, leaving 5 bases unmatched. Germline lookup yields CDR1 DFQATT and CDR2 SNEGSKA (reference sequence). This CDR3 has 14 residues. The CDR3, as DNA: TGCAGTGCTAGAGCGGGCAGGGGGCGAGAGACCCAGTACTTC. It codes for CSARAGRGRETQYF.

This clonotype came up many times. The V gene is TRBV3-1, the J gene TRBJ2-2, with 11 positions matching TRBD1. CDR1 and CDR2 from the germline V gene are LGHDT and YNNKEL (reference sequence). V was pared by 8 bases and J by 6 bases, with 8 bases of the junction left unmatched. There are 15 residues in the CDR3. This chain's CDR3 is CASALGQGVSGELFF. In DNA, the CDR3 is TGTGCCAGCGCACTGGGACAGGGGGTATCCGGGGAGCTGTTTTTT. Drawing the rest from reference TRBV3-1 and TRBJ2-2, the complete variable domain is DTAVSQTPKYLVTQMGNDKSIKCEQNLGHDTMYWYKQDSKKFLKIMFSYNNKELIINETVPNRFSPKSPDKAHLNLHINSLELGDSAVYFCASALGQGVSGELFFGEGSRLTVL.

In its sample, this clonotype is medium-sized. This chain uses TRBV7-2 with TRBJ2-3; tentative D call: TRBD2 (6 bases). The CDR3 length is 15 residues. Germline CDR1 SGHTA, CDR2 FQGNSA. V lost 5 bases and J lost 1, with 13 bases in between. CDR3 coding DNA: TGTGCCAGCAGCGTTAGCGGAGGTCGCACAGATACGCAGTATTTT. Its translation: CASSVSGGRTDTQYF.

This clonotype has a count of ten or more. The chain employs TRBV10-1 and TRBJ1-2, with D hard to call. The CDR3 consists of 17 residues. Trimming cost V 2 bases and J 14 bases, with 30 bases left between them. Germline CDR1 and CDR2: WNHNN and SYGVQD (reference sequence). The CDR3 sequence: CASSEAFTENTAIGWTF. The CDR3 nucleotides read TGCGCCAGCAGTGAGGCGTTTACGGAAAACACGGCGATTGGGTGGACCTTC.